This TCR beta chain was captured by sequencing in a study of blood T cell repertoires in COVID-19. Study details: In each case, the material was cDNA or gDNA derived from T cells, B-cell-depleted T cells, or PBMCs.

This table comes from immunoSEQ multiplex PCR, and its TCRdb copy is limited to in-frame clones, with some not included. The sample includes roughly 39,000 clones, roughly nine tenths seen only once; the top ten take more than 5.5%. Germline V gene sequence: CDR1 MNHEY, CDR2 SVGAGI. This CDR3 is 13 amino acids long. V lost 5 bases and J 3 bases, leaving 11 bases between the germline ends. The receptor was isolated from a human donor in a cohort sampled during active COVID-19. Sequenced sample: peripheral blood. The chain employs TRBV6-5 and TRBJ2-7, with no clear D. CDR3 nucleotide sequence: TGTGCCAGCAGTCTCCACCGAGGCTACGAGCAGTACTTC. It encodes CASSLHRGYEQYF.